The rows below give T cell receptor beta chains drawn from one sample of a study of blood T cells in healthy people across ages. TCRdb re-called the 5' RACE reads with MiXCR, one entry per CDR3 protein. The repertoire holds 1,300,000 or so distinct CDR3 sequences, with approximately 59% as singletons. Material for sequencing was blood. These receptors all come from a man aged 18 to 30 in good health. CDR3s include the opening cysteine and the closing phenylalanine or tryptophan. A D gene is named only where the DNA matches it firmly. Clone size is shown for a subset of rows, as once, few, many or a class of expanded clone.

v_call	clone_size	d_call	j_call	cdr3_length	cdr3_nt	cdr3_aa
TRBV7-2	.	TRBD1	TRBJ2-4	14	TGTGCCAGCAGCACCCGACAGGGTGAGAACATTCAGTACTTC	CASSTRQGENIQYF
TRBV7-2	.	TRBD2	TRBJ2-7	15	TGTGCCAGCAGCTTAGAGGCGGGAGCATCCTACGAGCAGTACTTC	CASSLEAGASYEQYF
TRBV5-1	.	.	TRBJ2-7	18	TGCGCCAGCAGCTTGGTGGTTAATCGAGGCCTAGGTTTGGACGAGCAGTACTTC	CASSLVVNRGLGLDEQYF
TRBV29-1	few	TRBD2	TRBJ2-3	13	TGCAGCGTTGGAGCGGGGGGCACAGATACGCGGTATTTT	CSVGAGGTDTRYF
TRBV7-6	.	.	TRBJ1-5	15	TGTGCCAGCAGCCCAAGTCGGCCCCCCTCAGAGCCCCAGCATTTT	CASSPSRPPSEPQHF
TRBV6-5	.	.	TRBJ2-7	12	TGTGCCAGCAGTTCGTCCAAATACGAGCAGTACTTC	CASSSSKYEQYF
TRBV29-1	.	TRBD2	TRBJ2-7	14	TGCAGCGCCTCGATAGCGGGAGGGTCCTACGAGCAGTACTTC	CSASIAGGSYEQYF
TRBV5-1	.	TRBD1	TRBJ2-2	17	TGCGCCAGCAGCTCGGCCATGGGACAGGGGATCGGCGGGGAGCTGTTTTTT	CASSSAMGQGIGGELFF
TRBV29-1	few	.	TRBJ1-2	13	TGCAGCGTTGAATATCCAGACTCCTATGGCTACACCTTC	CSVEYPDSYGYTF
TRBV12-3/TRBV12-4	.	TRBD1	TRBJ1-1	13	TGTGCCAGCAGTCCCGAGGGGGCAGACGAAGCTTTCTTT	CASSPEGADEAFF
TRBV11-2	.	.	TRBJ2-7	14	TGTGCCAGCAGCTTCGCCTGGAGAACCTACGAGCAGTACTTC	CASSFAWRTYEQYF
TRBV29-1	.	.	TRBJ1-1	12	TGCAGCGTGGCCCCGGGGGGTACTGAAGCTTTCTTT	CSVAPGGTEAFF
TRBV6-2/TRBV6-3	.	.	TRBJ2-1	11	TGTGCCACCCGGGGGGCAGGTGAGCAGTTCTTC	CATRGAGEQFF
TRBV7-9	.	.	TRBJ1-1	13	TGTGCCAGCAGCTCAGCGTGGTCCCCCGAAGCTTTCTTT	CASSSAWSPEAFF
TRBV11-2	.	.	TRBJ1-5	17	TGTGCCAGCAGCCCAAAGGGGGGTTTAAGTAGCAATCAGCCCCAGCATTTT	CASSPKGGLSSNQPQHF
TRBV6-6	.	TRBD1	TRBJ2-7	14	TGTGCCAGCAGTCGGGACAGGGTTATCCACGAGCAGTACTTC	CASSRDRVIHEQYF
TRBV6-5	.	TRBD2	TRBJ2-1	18	TGTGCCAGCAGTTACTACGGGAGGGCCCTGGTTACCTACAATGAGCAGTTCTTC	CASSYYGRALVTYNEQFF
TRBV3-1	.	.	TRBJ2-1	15	TGTGCCAGCAGAGAGGCCGGGGGACCTCTTCGTGAGCAGTTCTTC	CASREAGGPLREQFF
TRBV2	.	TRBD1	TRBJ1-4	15	TGTGCCAGCAGTGAAACAGGGGGCTTTAATGAAAAACTGTTTTTT	CASSETGGFNEKLFF
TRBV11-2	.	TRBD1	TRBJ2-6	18	TGTGCCAGCAGCTTAGTCACGGTGACAGGGGCTGGGGCCAACGTCCTGACTTTC	CASSLVTVTGAGANVLTF
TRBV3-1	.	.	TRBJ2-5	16	TGTGCCAGCAGCCATATATTCCGGGACATCCAAGAGACCCAGTACTTC	CASSHIFRDIQETQYF
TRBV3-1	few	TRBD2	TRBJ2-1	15	TGTGCCAGCAGCCAAGGGATTCGGACTAGCAATGAGCAGTTCTTC	CASSQGIRTSNEQFF
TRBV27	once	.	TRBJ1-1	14	TGTGCCAGCCACCCTGGGGTGATGAACACTGAAGCTTTCTTT	CASHPGVMNTEAFF
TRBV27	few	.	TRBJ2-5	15	TGTGCCAGCAGCCCAGGGGACGAGTACCAAGAGACCCAGTACTTC	CASSPGDEYQETQYF
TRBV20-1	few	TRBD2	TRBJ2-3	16	TGCAGTGCCACCCTCCGGACTAGCGGGAGACCAGATACGCAGTATTTT	CSATLRTSGRPDTQYF
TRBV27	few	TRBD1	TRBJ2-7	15	TGTGCCAGCAGTTTAAGGTCGGGACAGGGCTACGAGCAGTACTTC	CASSLRSGQGYEQYF